The 17 T cell receptor beta chains below come from one sample, sequenced in a study of T-cell reconstitution after alpha-beta-depleted transplantation in children. Unique molecular identifiers were incorporated into the prepared TCRbeta library. TCRdb used MiXCR to reprocess the PCR reads, holding one entry per CDR3 protein. Of about 610,000 distinct CDR3 sequences listed, 8% to 11% are singletons. The sample consisted of PBMCs from the stem cell graft donor, taken from the stem cell graft. These receptors originate from a human donor who donated a stem cell graft to a child with acute myeloid leukemia.

The chain couples TRBV9 to TRBJ1-4; TRBD1 is a possible D gene (5 bases). The CDR3 runs to 14 residues. V shed 4 bases and J shed 8 bases, with 15 bases lying between them. Germline loops: CDR1 SGDLS, CDR2 YYNGEE. CDR3 amino acids: CASSPRGTTEKLFF. The CDR3 DNA is TGTGCCAGCAGCCCCCGGGGGACCACGGAAAAACTGTTTTTT.

This clonotype was seen ten or more times. V is TRBV5-1 and J is TRBJ2-1; a weak D match, TRBD2 (5 bases). Germline-derived CDR1 and CDR2 are SGHRS and YFSETQ. Trimming took off 5 bases at V and 0 bases at J, with 21 bases between the two ends. This CDR3 spans 18 amino acids. The CDR3 spells CASSLRDPINLSYNEQFF. The CDR3 bases are TGCGCCAGCAGTCTCCGGGATCCCATCAATCTCTCCTACAATGAGCAGTTCTTC.

The chain links TRBV7-3 to TRBJ2-7, with TRBD2 matching 9 bases. J was trimmed by 3 bases and V by 3 bases; bases with no gene match: 9. Germline assignment: CDR1 SGHTA and CDR2 FQGTGA. The CDR3 spans 16 residues. CDR3 nucleotides: TGTGCCAGCAGCTTTCGGGCTAGCGGGAATCTCTACGAGCAGTACTTC. It codes for CASSFRASGNLYEQYF.

The chain employs TRBV5-5 and TRBJ2-1; TRBD2 is a possible D gene (6 bases). The CDR3 loop spans 15 amino acids. CDR1 SGHKS and CDR2 YYEKEE come from the germline V gene (reference sequence). V was cut by 0 bases and J by 9 bases, with 16 bases left in between. The CDR3 here is CASSLGETRSSEQFF. Here the CDR3 DNA reads TGTGCCAGCAGCTTGGGAGAGACTAGGTCTAGTGAGCAGTTCTTC.

This clonotype was detected only a few times. The chain employs TRBV7-2 and TRBJ2-1; 10 bases align to TRBD1. Germline V gives CDR1 SGHTA, CDR2 FQGNSA. The junction had 6 bases not matched to a gene; V was cut back by 10 bases and J by 0 bases. The CDR3 extends over 15 amino acids. The CDR3 protein is CAIRQGASSYNEQFF. The CDR3 DNA reads TGTGCCATTAGACAGGGGGCCAGCTCCTACAATGAGCAGTTCTTC. The full variable domain, its missing parts supplied by reference TRBV7-2 and TRBJ2-1, is GAGVSQSPSNKVTEKGKDVELRCDPISGHTALYWYRQSLGQGLEFLIYFQGNSAPDKSGLPSDRFSAERTGGSVSTLTIQRTQQEDSAVYLCAIRQGASSYNEQFFGPGTRLTVL.

Ten or more counts support this clonotype. The chain combines TRBV5-5 with TRBJ2-2; no clear D. The germline CDR1 and CDR2 sequences are SGHKS and YYEKEE (reference sequence). This CDR3 has 15 residues. The V end was cut by 4 bases, the J end by 1 base, with 11 bases between. The CDR3 DNA follows: TGTGCCAGCAGCCGAGCTGTGGTGAACACCGGGGAGCTGTTTTTT. Encoded protein: CASSRAVVNTGELFF. The whole variable domain, remainder taken from reference TRBV5-5 and TRBJ2-2, is DAGVTQSPTHLIKTRGQQVTLRCSPISGHKSVSWYQQVLGQGPQFIFQYYEKEERGRGNFPDRFSARQFPNYSSELNVNALLLGDSALYLCASSRAVVNTGELFFGEGSRLTVL.

The chain couples TRBV14 to TRBJ2-7, with 10 positions matching TRBD1. The CDR3 runs to 17 residues. The junction had 10 bases not matched to a gene; V was cut back by 0 bases and J by 5 bases. Germline V gene data show CDR1 as SGHDN and CDR2 as FVKESK. For the CDR3, the DNA is TGTGCCAGCAGCCAAGATCCCGACAGGGGGCGGTTGGACGAGCAGTACTTC. Translation gives CASSQDPDRGRLDEQYF.

V is TRBV12-3 or TRBV12-4 and J is TRBJ2-2; 7 nucleotides agree with TRBD1. This CDR3 comprises 15 residues. Trimming removed 6 bases from V and 5 bases from J; junction bases left unmatched: 9. The CDR3 region is CASRGTGAGTGELFF. The CDR3 region has the DNA TGTGCCAGCAGGGGTACAGGGGCCGGGACCGGGGAGCTGTTTTTT.

V gene TRBV3-1 combines with J gene TRBJ2-7, with TRBD2 identical over 7 bases. J lost 5 bases, V lost 1 base, and 5 bases had no gene match. Germline CDR1 LGHDT, CDR2 YNNKEL (reference sequence). This CDR3 contains 14 residues. The CDR3 loop reads CASSQGGRVHEQYF. Here the CDR3 DNA reads TGTGCCAGCAGCCAAGGGGGGAGGGTCCACGAGCAGTACTTC.

This clonotype appeared a few times. The rearrangement joins TRBV20-1 to TRBJ2-3; D perhaps matches TRBD2 (5 bases). V shed 4 bases and J shed 4 bases, with 21 bases lying between them. This CDR3 region has 16 residues. CDR1 is DFQATT, CDR2 SNEGSKA, per germline (reference sequence). DNA for the CDR3: TGCAGTGCTATCCCCCCCCCGCGGAGGTCGGCAGATACGCAGTATTTT. This codes for CSAIPPPRRSADTQYF.

This clonotype was counted between two and nine times. The chain joins TRBV7-6 to TRBJ2-7; D not certain. Trimming left V 5 bases short and J 5 bases short, with 10 bases between. The CDR3 has 12 residues. Germline V CDR1 and CDR2: SGHVS, FNYEAQ. CDR3 sequence reads: CASSPQLHEQYF. The CDR3 DNA sequence: TGTGCCAGCAGCCCCCAGCTCCACGAGCAGTACTTC.

The genes are TRBV11-3 and TRBJ2-3, with D perhaps matching TRBD2 (5 bases). V was pared by 3 bases and J by 2 bases, with 27 bases between. This CDR3 is 20 amino acids long. Germline V lookup: CDR1 SGHNT, CDR2 YENEEA. The CDR3 loop is CASSFRRLSRGPEATDTQYF. The CDR3 DNA is TGTGCCAGCAGCTTCCGGCGACTATCCCGGGGTCCGGAGGCCACAGATACGCAGTATTTT.

This clonotype showed up many times. The rearrangement uses TRBV28 and TRBJ1-5; tentatively, D is TRBD1 (5 bases). Trimming took 3 bases from V and 7 from J, leaving 13 bases between them. Germline loops: CDR1 MDHEN, CDR2 SYDVKM. The CDR3 consists of 14 residues. The CDR3 nucleotides are TGTGCCAGCAGTTTCCAGGGTCAAGACCAGCCCCAGCATTTT. This codes for CASSFQGQDQPQHF.

The chain links TRBV7-2 to TRBJ1-2; TRBD1 matches 8 bases. CDR1 and CDR2 from the germline V gene are SGHTA and FQGNSA. CDR3 length: 15 residues. The J segment lost 1 base and the V segment lost 5 bases, leaving 6 bases of the junction unmatched. CDR3 sequence: CASSNPGQDNYGYTF. CDR3 DNA sequence: TGTGCCAGCAGCAATCCGGGACAGGATAACTATGGCTACACCTTC.

This clonotype was observed a few times. CDR3 DNA: TGTGCCATCAGTGCAAACAGGGGGGAGACCCAGTACTTC. This encodes CAISANRGETQYF. The chain is built from TRBV10-3 and TRBJ2-5; 8 nucleotides line up with TRBD1. V lost 4 bases, J lost 5 bases, and 3 bases stayed unmatched. The germline gives CDR1 ENHRY, CDR2 SYGVKD. The CDR3 has 13 amino acids.

The rearrangement uses TRBV12-3 or TRBV12-4 and TRBJ2-2; the D gene is possibly TRBD1 (6 bases). The CDR3 consists of 15 residues. V was trimmed by 6 bases and J by 1 base, leaving 12 bases between them. CDR3 nucleotide sequence: TGTGCCAGCAGCTTTGGACAGCAGAACACCGGGGAGCTGTTTTTT. It yields the protein CASSFGQQNTGELFF.

This clonotype has ten or more counts. The chain uses TRBV20-1 and TRBJ2-7; 10 bases fit TRBD1. The CDR3 consists of 13 residues. The germline V gene has CDR1 DFQATT and CDR2 SNEGSKA (reference sequence). Trimming cost V 5 bases and J 3 bases; bases outside gene matches: 4. The CDR3 is CSAQTGGNYEQYF. In DNA, the CDR3 is TGCAGTGCTCAGACAGGGGGCAACTACGAGCAGTACTTC.